This record looks at one TCR beta chain sequence and its context. Its antigen remains unidentified. The data originate from a study of T cell responses to AZD1222 COVID-19 vaccine. The repertoire was sequenced with immunoSEQ multiplex PCR; TCRdb's copy has only in-frame clones and lacks some. The sample lists under 150,000 clones, about 90% seen once, with 1.5% to 2% in the top ten. The CDR3 consists of 16 residues. V lost 1 base and J lost 0, with 9 bases in between. The V gene's germline CDR1 is LNHDA and CDR2 SQIVND (reference sequence). Overall study findings and caveats: Unmutated regions of variants are reportedly targeted by nearly half of spike-specific TCRs. Only 5 or 6 people who got AZD1222 tested seropositive at baseline. Females made up more of the donors, who were largely white British, and clonal diversity may have come out too low. Distributed over spike, vaccine-associated CD4 TCRs predominated at 160-218 and 743-854.

The chain is built from TRBV19 and TRBJ2-2, with D hard to call. The material sequenced was peripheral blood, taken 28 days after the second AZD1222 dose. This TCR came from an adult who received the AZD1222 COVID-19 vaccine. CDR3 in DNA: TGTGCCAGTAGTATAGGAAGGACGGCGAACACCGGGGAGCTGTTTTTT. It encodes CASSIGRTANTGELFF. The whole variable domain, remainder taken from reference TRBV19 and TRBJ2-2, is DGGITQSPKYLFRKEGQNVTLSCEQNLNHDAMYWYRQDPGQGLRLIYYSQIVNDFQKGDIAEGYSVSREKKESFPLTVTSAQKNPTAFYLCASSIGRTANTGELFFGEGSRLTVL.